One and the same sample provided the 17 T cell receptor beta chains below, sequenced in a study of T cells in tuberculosis. After thawing and overnight rest, PBMC were stained with GMM-loaded CD1B tetramer, viability dye and anti-CD3 for sorting. C32 glucose monomycolate from Rhodococcus equi was loaded onto the CD1B tetramers. Method: immunoSEQ multiplex PCR; TCRdb's copy keeps in-frame clones and lacks some. The repertoire holds roughly 92,000 clones, with approximately 91% as singletons. Specimen: CD1b-GMM tetramer-negative cells sorted from PBMCs. All receptors derive from an adult woman with latent tuberculosis.

The rearrangement links TRBV7-9 to TRBJ2-5; 9 positions agree with TRBD1. This CDR3 region has 15 residues. CDR1 and CDR2 from the germline V gene are SEHNR and FQNEAQ (reference sequence). V shed 1 base, J shed 6 bases, and the junction held 6 bases outside the gene matches. CDR3 amino acids: CASSLGDRVVKTQYF. Here the CDR3 DNA reads TGTGCCAGCAGCTTAGGGGACAGGGTGGTAAAGACCCAGTACTTC.

This clone appeared a single time. This rearrangement joins TRBV19 to TRBJ2-5; possibly TRBD1 for D (6 bases). Germline CDR1 LNHDA, CDR2 SQIVND (reference sequence). V was cut by 6 bases and J by 5 bases, with 19 bases left in between. This CDR3 region has 15 residues. The CDR3 nucleotides are TGTGCCAGTAGCCTTGGACAGTTTGAGGTGGAGACCCAGTACTTC. It encodes CASSLGQFEVETQYF.

DNA for the CDR3: TGTGCCTGGTCGGGACACCAACACTACGAGCAGTACTTC. This translates into CAWSGHQHYEQYF. The chain is built from TRBV30 and TRBJ2-7; possible D gene TRBD1, 6 bases. Germline V gene data show CDR1 as GTSNPN and CDR2 as SVGIG (reference sequence). CDR3 length: 13 residues. Trimming removed 5 bases from V and 3 bases from J, with 14 bases in between.

The genes are TRBV19 and TRBJ1-5; D gene unclear. Germline CDR1 and CDR2: LNHDA and SQIVND (reference sequence). V was clipped by 8 bases and J by 3 bases, with 14 bases between them. This CDR3 is 14 amino acids long. The CDR3 spells CASGTDPYNQPQHF. CDR3 DNA sequence: TGTGCCAGTGGTACAGATCCGTACAATCAGCCCCAGCATTTT.

V and J are TRBV7-2 and TRBJ2-2; D unresolved. V dropped 4 bases and J dropped 5 bases, with 5 bases sitting between them. The CDR3 totals 12 residues. Germline loops: CDR1 SGHTA, CDR2 FQGNSA. As DNA, the CDR3 is TGTGCCAGCAGCTACGGGACCGGGGAGCTGTTTTTT. Protein product: CASSYGTGELFF.

V and J are TRBV19 and TRBJ1-6, with D perhaps TRBD1 (5 bases). Germline CDR1 reads LNHDA; CDR2 reads SQIVND (reference sequence). The CDR3 sequence is 12 residues long. The V gene lost 1 base and the J gene lost 18 bases, with 13 bases spanning the gap. CDR3 bases: TGTGCCAGTAGTATAGTTGGGGCAGCCACCCACTTT. Translation: CASSIVGAATHF.

The CDR3 loop reads CASSYSSTEPTGEEAMQYF. The CDR3 DNA sequence: TGTGCCAGCAGTTACTCGAGTACCGAACCGACAGGGGAGGAGGCAATGCAGTACTTC. This chain joins TRBV6-7 and TRBJ2-4; 8 bases line up with TRBD1. TRBV6-7 is placed among ORFs of uncertain function. V lost 0 bases to trimming and J lost 13 bases; unmatched junction nucleotides: 23. This CDR3 spans 19 amino acids.

The chain carries TRBV4-1 and TRBJ2-3; 7 bases are shared with TRBD1. J gave up 4 bases and V 4 bases, and 11 bases lay outside the gene matches. The CDR3 consists of 16 residues. CDR1 is MGHRA and CDR2 is YSYEKL in the germline V gene. This chain's CDR3 is CASSPTRDSNADTQYF. CDR3 DNA sequence: TGCGCCAGCAGCCCGACCCGGGACAGTAACGCAGATACGCAGTATTTT.

CDR3 in DNA: TGTGCCATCAGTGAGTCTTGGACAGGGGCCTACAATGAGCAGTTCTTC. Protein product: CAISESWTGAYNEQFF. The chain recombines TRBV10-3 with TRBJ2-1, with 9 bases matching TRBD1. Per germline, CDR1 ENHRY and CDR2 SYGVKD. V lost 0 bases to trimming and J lost 2 bases; unmatched junction nucleotides: 2. This CDR3 has 16 amino acids.

The CDR3 region is CASRGVNRAFF. The DNA for the CDR3 is TGTGCCAGTAGGGGTGTCAACAGAGCTTTCTTT. The V call is TRBV19, the J call TRBJ1-1; D unresolved. This CDR3 region has 11 residues. Trimming left V 6 bases short and J 10 bases short, with 12 bases between. Per the germline V gene, CDR1 is LNHDA and CDR2 is SQIVND (reference sequence).

The chain combines TRBV5-1 with TRBJ2-7, with 9 positions matching TRBD1. Germline values: CDR1 SGHRS, CDR2 YFSETQ. The V segment lost 4 bases and the J segment 2 bases; nucleotides outside the gene matches: 7. The CDR3 loop spans 15 amino acids. CDR3 region: CASSGPGQGPYEQYF. In nucleotides, the CDR3 is TGCGCCAGCAGCGGACCGGGACAGGGTCCCTACGAGCAGTACTTC.

The rearrangement links TRBV28 to TRBJ2-7; 9 bases fit TRBD1. The CDR3 is 16 amino acids. Losses at the gene ends were 1 base for V and 4 bases for J; bases not matched to a gene: 8. Per germline, CDR1 MDHEN and CDR2 SYDVKM. The CDR3: CASSLSVGGQGYEQYF. CDR3 nucleotides: TGTGCCAGCAGTTTATCGGTAGGGGGACAGGGTTACGAGCAGTACTTC.

The chain has TRBV10-3 and TRBJ2-5; a weak D match, TRBD2 (5 bases). Germline CDR1 ENHRY, CDR2 SYGVKD. CDR3 length: 15 amino acids. The germline V and J ends were trimmed by 0 bases and 5 bases, with 13 bases remaining between them. CDR3 in DNA: TGTGCCATCAGTGAGTCGTTAGGTCCGGGGGAGACCCAGTACTTC. The encoded protein is CAISESLGPGETQYF.

This chain connects TRBV7-3 to TRBJ2-1; D might be TRBD1 (6 bases). The CDR3 totals 15 residues. Trimming took 1 base from V and 5 from J, leaving 12 bases between them. Germline CDR1 SGHTA, CDR2 FQGTGA. The CDR3: CASSLSGGLDNEQFF. The DNA of the CDR3 is TGTGCCAGCAGCTTAAGTGGGGGCTTGGACAATGAGCAGTTCTTC.

The chain has TRBV4-2 and TRBJ2-7; 11 bases match TRBD2. Germline CDR1 is LGHNA and CDR2 is YNFKEQ. CDR3 length: 14 amino acids. V was pared by 4 bases and J by 2 bases, with 1 base of the junction left unmatched. This CDR3 is CASSPGLAAYEQYF. CDR3 nucleotides: TGTGCCAGCAGCCCGGGACTAGCGGCCTACGAGCAGTACTTC.

The chain joins TRBV9 to TRBJ1-2, with TRBD1 matching 8 bases. J gave up 4 bases and V 3 bases, and 8 bases lay outside the gene matches. CDR3 size: 15 residues. CDR1 is SGDLS and CDR2 is YYNGEE in the germline V gene. This chain's CDR3 is CASSASGGAVYGYTF. CDR3 DNA: TGTGCCAGCAGCGCGTCAGGGGGCGCGGTCTATGGCTACACCTTC.

The V and J genes are TRBV19 and TRBJ1-2, with TRBD1 identical over 8 bases. Germline V gene data show CDR1 as LNHDA and CDR2 as SQIVND (reference sequence). V gave up 5 bases and J gave up 4 bases; unmatched junction bases: 9. This CDR3 spans 15 amino acids. The CDR3 sequence is CASSVGQGLAYGYTF. As DNA, the CDR3 is TGTGCCAGTAGTGTCGGACAGGGACTTGCCTATGGCTACACCTTC.